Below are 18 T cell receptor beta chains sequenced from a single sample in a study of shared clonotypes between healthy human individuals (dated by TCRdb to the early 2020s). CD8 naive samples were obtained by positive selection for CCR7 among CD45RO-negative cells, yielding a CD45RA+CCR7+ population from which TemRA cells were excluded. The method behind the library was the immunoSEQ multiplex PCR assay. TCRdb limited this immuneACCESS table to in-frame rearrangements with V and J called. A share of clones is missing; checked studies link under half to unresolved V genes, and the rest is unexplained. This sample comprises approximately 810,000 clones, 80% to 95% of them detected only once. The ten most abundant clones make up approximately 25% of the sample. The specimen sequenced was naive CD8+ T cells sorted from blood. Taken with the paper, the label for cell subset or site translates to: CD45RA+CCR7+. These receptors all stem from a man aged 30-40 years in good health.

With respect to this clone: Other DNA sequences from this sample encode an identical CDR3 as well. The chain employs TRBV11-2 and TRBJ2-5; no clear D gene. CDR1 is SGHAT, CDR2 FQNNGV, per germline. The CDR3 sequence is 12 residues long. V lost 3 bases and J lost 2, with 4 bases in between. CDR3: CASSFLQETQYF. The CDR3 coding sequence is TGTGCCAGCAGCTTCTTGCAAGAGACCCAGTACTTC.

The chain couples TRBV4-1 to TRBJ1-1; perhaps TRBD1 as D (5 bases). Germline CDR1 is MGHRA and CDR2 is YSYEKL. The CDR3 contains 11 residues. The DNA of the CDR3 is TGCGCAACAAGGGACAACACTGAAGCTTTCTTT. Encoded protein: CATRDNTEAFF.

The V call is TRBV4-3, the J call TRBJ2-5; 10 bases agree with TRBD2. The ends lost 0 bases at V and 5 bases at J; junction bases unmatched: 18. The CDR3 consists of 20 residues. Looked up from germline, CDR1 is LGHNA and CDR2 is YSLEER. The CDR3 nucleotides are TGCGCCAGCAGCCAAGAATGGCGGGGCCTAGCGGGAGATGTAAAGGAGACCCAGTACTTC. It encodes CASSQEWRGLAGDVKETQYF.

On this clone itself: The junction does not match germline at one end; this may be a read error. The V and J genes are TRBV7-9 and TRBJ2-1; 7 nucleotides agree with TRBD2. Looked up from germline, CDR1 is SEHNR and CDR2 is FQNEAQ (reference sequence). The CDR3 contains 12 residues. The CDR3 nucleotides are TGTGCCAGCAGTTTAGCGGGCGAGGGTCTGTTCTTC. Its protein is CASSLAGEGLFF.

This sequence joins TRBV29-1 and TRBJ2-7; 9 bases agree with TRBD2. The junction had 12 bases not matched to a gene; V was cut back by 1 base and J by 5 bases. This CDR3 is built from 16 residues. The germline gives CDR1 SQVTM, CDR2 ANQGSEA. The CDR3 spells CSVEVSSGGRVNEQYF. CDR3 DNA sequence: TGCAGCGTTGAAGTTTCTTCGGGCGGGAGGGTCAACGAGCAGTACTTC.

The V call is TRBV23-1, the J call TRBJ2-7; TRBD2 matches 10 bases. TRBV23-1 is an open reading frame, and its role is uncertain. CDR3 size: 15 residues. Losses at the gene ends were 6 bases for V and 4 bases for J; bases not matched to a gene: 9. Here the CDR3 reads CASRCLAGEGYEQYF. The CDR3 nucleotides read TGCGCCAGCAGATGTCTAGCGGGAGAGGGTTACGAGCAGTACTTC.

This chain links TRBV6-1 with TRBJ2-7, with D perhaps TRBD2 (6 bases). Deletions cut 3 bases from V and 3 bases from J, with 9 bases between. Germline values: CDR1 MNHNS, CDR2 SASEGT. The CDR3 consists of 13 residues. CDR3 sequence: CASSDTSYYEQYF. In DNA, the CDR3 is TGTGCCAGCAGTGATACTAGCTACTACGAGCAGTACTTC.

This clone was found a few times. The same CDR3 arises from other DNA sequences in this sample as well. CDR3 protein: CASSLVGNYGYTF. Here the CDR3 DNA reads TGTGCCAGCAGTTTGGTAGGGAACTATGGCTACACCTTC. The chain uses TRBV27 and TRBJ1-2, with no clear D. The CDR3 runs to 13 residues. Trimming cost V 3 bases and J 2 bases, with 7 bases left between them. The germline V gene has CDR1 MNHEY and CDR2 SMNVEV (reference sequence).

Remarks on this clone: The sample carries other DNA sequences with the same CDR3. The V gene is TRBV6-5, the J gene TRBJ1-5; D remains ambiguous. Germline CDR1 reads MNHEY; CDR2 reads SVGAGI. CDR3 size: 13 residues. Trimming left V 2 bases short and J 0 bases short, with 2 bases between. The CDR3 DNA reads TGTGCCAGCAGTTACGGTAGCAATCAGCCCCAGCATTTT. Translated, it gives CASSYGSNQPQHF.

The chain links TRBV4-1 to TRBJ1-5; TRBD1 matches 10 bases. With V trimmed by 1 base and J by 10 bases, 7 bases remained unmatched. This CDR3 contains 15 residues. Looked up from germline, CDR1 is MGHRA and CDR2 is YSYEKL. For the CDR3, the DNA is TGCGCCAGCAGCCAAGTGGGGACAGGGGATGTCCCCCAGCATTTT. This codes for CASSQVGTGDVPQHF.

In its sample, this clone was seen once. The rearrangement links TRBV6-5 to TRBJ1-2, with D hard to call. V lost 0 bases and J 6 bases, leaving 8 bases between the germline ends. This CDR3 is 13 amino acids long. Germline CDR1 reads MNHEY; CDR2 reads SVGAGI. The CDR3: CASSYSSWDGYTF. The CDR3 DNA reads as TGTGCCAGCAGTTACTCGAGTTGGGATGGCTACACCTTC.

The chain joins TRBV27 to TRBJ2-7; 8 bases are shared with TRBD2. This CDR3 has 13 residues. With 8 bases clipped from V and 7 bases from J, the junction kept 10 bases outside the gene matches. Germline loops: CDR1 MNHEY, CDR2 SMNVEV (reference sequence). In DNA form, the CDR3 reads TGTGCCAGCGCCCGGGGGGGTTATGTAGAGCAGTACTTC. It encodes CASARGGYVEQYF.

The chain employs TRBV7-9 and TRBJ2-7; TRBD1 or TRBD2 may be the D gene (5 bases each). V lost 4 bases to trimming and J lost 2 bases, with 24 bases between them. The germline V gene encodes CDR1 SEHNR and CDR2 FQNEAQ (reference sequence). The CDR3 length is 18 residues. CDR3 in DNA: TGTGCCAGCAGCTCGTTCTTTTCGGGGCCGACAATGACCTACGAGCAGTACTTC. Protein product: CASSSFFSGPTMTYEQYF.

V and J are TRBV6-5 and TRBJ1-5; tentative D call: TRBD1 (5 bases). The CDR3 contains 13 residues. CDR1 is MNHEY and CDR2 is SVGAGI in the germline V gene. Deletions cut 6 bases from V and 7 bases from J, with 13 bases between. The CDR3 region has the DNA TGTGCCAGCAGCTCGGGACCCAAACAGCCCCAGCATTTT. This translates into CASSSGPKQPQHF.

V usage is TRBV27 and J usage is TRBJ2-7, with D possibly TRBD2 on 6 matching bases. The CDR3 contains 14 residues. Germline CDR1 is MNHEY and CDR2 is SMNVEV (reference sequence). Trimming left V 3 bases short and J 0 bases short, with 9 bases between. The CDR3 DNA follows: TGTGCCAGCAGTTTTTTCGGGAGCTCCTACGAGCAGTACTTC. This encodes CASSFFGSSYEQYF.

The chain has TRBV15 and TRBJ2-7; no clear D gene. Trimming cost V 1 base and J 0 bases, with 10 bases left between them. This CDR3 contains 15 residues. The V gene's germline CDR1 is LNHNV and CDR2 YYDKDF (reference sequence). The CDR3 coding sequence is TGTGCCACCAGCAGAGGTCCAGGACCCTCCTACGAGCAGTACTTC. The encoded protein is CATSRGPGPSYEQYF.

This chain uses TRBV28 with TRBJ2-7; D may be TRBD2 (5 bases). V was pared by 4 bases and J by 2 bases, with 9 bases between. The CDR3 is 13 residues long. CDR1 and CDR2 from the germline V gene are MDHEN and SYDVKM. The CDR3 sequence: CASSSAGTYEQYF. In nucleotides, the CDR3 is TGTGCCAGCAGTTCCGCGGGCACCTACGAGCAGTACTTC.

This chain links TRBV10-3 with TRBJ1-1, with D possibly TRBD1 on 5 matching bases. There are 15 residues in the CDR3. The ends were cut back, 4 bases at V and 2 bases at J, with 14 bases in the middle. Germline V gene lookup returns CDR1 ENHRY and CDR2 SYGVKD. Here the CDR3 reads CAISAGPGDNTEAFF. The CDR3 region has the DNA TGTGCCATCAGTGCCGGCCCGGGGGATAACACTGAAGCTTTCTTT.